This entry lists 25 T cell receptor beta chains sequenced from one sample in a study of T-cell memory formation after mild COVID-19. TCRdb re-derived calls from the 5' RACE reads in MiXCR, one entry per CDR3 protein. The sample yields 150,000 to 200,000 distinct CDR3 sequences, 25% to 40% seen once. Sequenced sample: PBMCs or a T cell subset sorted from them (not recorded which). These receptors came from an adult woman who had mild COVID-19 (a few samples of this study predate the infection). Cell type and time point are not known.

In its sample, this clonotype was seen a few times. The V call is TRBV5-1, the J call TRBJ1-2; D gene unclear. The CDR3 has 15 residues. Trimming removed 0 bases from V and 2 bases from J, with 11 bases in between. The V gene's germline CDR1 is SGHRS and CDR2 YFSETQ. The CDR3 sequence: CASSLESRENYGYTF. CDR3 DNA: TGCGCCAGCAGCTTGGAAAGTCGGGAAAACTATGGCTACACCTTC. Full variable domain (missing parts from reference TRBV5-1 and TRBJ1-2): KAGVTQTPRYLIKTRGQQVTLSCSPISGHRSVSWYQQTPGQGLQFLFEYFSETQRNKGNFPGRFSGRQFSNSRSEMNVSTLELGDSALYLCASSLESRENYGYTFGSGTRLTVV.

CDR3 sequence reads: CASSVRDRSNTEAFF. The CDR3, as DNA: TGTGCCAGTAGTGTACGGGACAGGTCGAACACTGAAGCTTTCTTT. The chain carries TRBV19 and TRBJ1-1, with 8 bases aligning to TRBD1. V shed 5 bases, J shed 1 base, and the junction held 6 bases outside the gene matches. In germline, CDR1 is LNHDA, CDR2 SQIVND (reference sequence). There are 15 residues in the CDR3.

The chain joins TRBV12-3 or TRBV12-4 to TRBJ2-1; unclear D gene. CDR3 length equals 12 residues. V was clipped by 1 base and J by 14 bases, with 12 bases between them. The CDR3 protein is CASSLGTPIEFF. CDR3 nucleotide sequence: TGTGCCAGCAGTTTAGGGACCCCAATAGAGTTCTTC.

The chain links TRBV6-2 or TRBV6-3 to TRBJ2-3; TRBD2 matches at 8 bases. This CDR3 comprises 21 residues. Germline V gene sequence: CDR1 MNHEY, CDR2 SVGEGT. Trimming removed 2 bases from V and 8 bases from J; junction bases left unmatched: 27. The CDR3 loop is CASSYRRRLAGIMGVLGTQYF. DNA for the CDR3: TGTGCCAGCAGTTACAGAAGAAGGCTAGCGGGTATCATGGGCGTTCTCGGTACGCAGTATTTT.

This chain joins TRBV7-3 and TRBJ2-1, with a weak D call TRBD2 (5 bases). This CDR3 comprises 12 residues. Deletions cut 5 bases from V and 8 bases from J, with 10 bases between. Germline V gives CDR1 SGHTA, CDR2 FQGTGA. The CDR3 nucleotides read TGTGCCAGCAGCCCTTCCGGGGATGAGCAGTTCTTC. This translates into CASSPSGDEQFF. Together with reference TRBV7-3 and TRBJ2-1, the CDR3 gives the full variable domain: GAGVSQTPSNKVTEKGKYVELRCDPISGHTALYWYRQSLGQGPEFLIYFQGTGAADDSGLPNDRFFAVRPEGSVSTLKIQRTERGDSAVYLCASSPSGDEQFFGPGTRLTVL.

The V call is TRBV12-3 or TRBV12-4, the J call TRBJ2-7; tentatively, D is TRBD1 or TRBD2 (6 bases each). The CDR3 has 14 residues. V was clipped by 7 bases and J by 4 bases, with 17 bases between them. The CDR3 is CASTLGGPGYEQYF. DNA of the CDR3: TGTGCCAGCACGCTGGGGGGCCCGGGATACGAGCAGTACTTC.

This clonotype showed up just a few times. The rearrangement links TRBV3-1 to TRBJ2-7; no firm D call. V was pared by 2 bases and J by 9 bases, with 14 bases between. This CDR3 has 13 residues. The germline V gene encodes CDR1 LGHDT and CDR2 YNNKEL (reference sequence). The CDR3 sequence is CASSQPDTLRQYF. Here the CDR3 DNA reads TGTGCCAGCAGCCAACCCGACACGTTACGGCAGTACTTC.

The chain is built from TRBV6-5 and TRBJ2-5, with TRBD1 matching 8 bases. CDR1 is MNHEY and CDR2 is SVGAGI in the germline V gene. V dropped 6 bases and J dropped 4; count of bases not matched to a gene: 4. The CDR3 loop spans 13 amino acids. The CDR3 reads CASRRQGRETQYF. Written as DNA, the CDR3 is TGTGCCAGCAGGCGACAGGGGCGAGAGACCCAGTACTTC.

This clonotype was observed a handful of times. V and J are TRBV6-5 and TRBJ2-7; the D call may be TRBD1 or TRBD2 (5 bases each). V lost 0 bases and J 6 bases, leaving 9 bases between the germline ends. Germline lookup yields CDR1 MNHEY and CDR2 SVGAGI. The CDR3 loop spans 13 amino acids. The DNA of the CDR3 is TGTGCCAGCAGTTACTCGCCCGGGACCGAGCAGTACTTC. It is translated as CASSYSPGTEQYF.

The chain uses TRBV25-1 and TRBJ2-7; D is possibly TRBD2 (5 bases). V lost 4 bases and J lost 7, with 8 bases in between. CDR3 length equals 11 residues. The germline CDR1 and CDR2 sequences are MGHDK and SYGVNS. The CDR3 nucleotides read TGTGCCAGCAGTGCGAGGGTTGAGCAGTACTTC. Translated: CASSARVEQYF.

V usage is TRBV29-1 and J usage is TRBJ2-1; 8 nucleotides align to TRBD1. This CDR3 contains 15 residues. Germline V gene sequence: CDR1 SQVTM, CDR2 ANQGSEA. Unmatched junction bases numbered 9, after V lost 3 bases and J lost 5 bases. The CDR3 is CSVEGATGAHNEQFF. CDR3 in DNA: TGCAGCGTTGAGGGCGCGACAGGGGCCCACAATGAGCAGTTCTTC.

The genes are TRBV5-1 and TRBJ2-7; 8 nucleotides align to TRBD2. Per the germline V gene, CDR1 is SGHRS and CDR2 is YFSETQ. V lost 2 bases, J lost 5 bases, and 6 bases stayed unmatched. The CDR3 loop spans 14 amino acids. The CDR3 sequence: CASSFGRGAHEQYF. CDR3 DNA: TGCGCCAGCAGCTTCGGGCGGGGGGCCCACGAGCAGTACTTC.

The chain carries TRBV5-1 and TRBJ1-5; unclear D gene. Germline V gene data show CDR1 as SGHRS and CDR2 as YFSETQ. The CDR3 totals 13 residues. Deletions cut 0 bases from V and 4 bases from J, with 5 bases between. CDR3 nucleotides: TGCGCCAGCAGCTTGGAACAGAATCAGCCCCAGCATTTT. This codes for CASSLEQNQPQHF.

This clonotype was seen a few times. The rearrangement links TRBV6-2 or TRBV6-3 to TRBJ2-7; 11 positions match TRBD2. This CDR3 region has 15 residues. Germline V lookup: CDR1 MNHEY, CDR2 SVGEGT. The V and J ends lost 5 bases and 2 bases, in that order; junction bases with no gene match: 5. In DNA form, the CDR3 reads TGTGCCAGCAGTGGGGGGACTAGCGGAACCTACGAGCAGTACTTC. It encodes CASSGGTSGTYEQYF.

J is TRBJ2-2 and V is TRBV11-2; the D gene is possibly TRBD1 (6 bases). Trimming removed 5 bases from V and 4 bases from J, with 20 bases in between. The CDR3 covers 17 residues. The germline V gene encodes CDR1 SGHAT and CDR2 FQNNGV. The CDR3 loop is CASSHTWWGLTTGELFF. The CDR3 bases are TGTGCCAGCAGCCACACCTGGTGGGGGCTGACCACCGGGGAGCTGTTTTTT. The full variable domain, completed using reference TRBV11-2 and TRBJ2-2, is EAGVAQSPRYKIIEKRQSVAFWCNPISGHATLYWYQQILGQGPKLLIQFQNNGVVDDSQLPKDRFSAERLKGVDSTLKIQPAKLEDSAVYLCASSHTWWGLTTGELFFGEGSRLTVL.

This clonotype was counted a few times. V and J are TRBV27 and TRBJ2-7; no clear D gene. The length of the CDR3 is 14 residues. Trimming took off 0 bases at V and 1 base at J, with 7 bases between the two ends. In germline, CDR1 is MNHEY, CDR2 SMNVEV (reference sequence). The CDR3 DNA reads TGTGCCAGCAGTTTATCGGGTAGATCCTACGAGCAGTACTTC. Translation: CASSLSGRSYEQYF.

The table lists this clonotype with a few counts. In nucleotides, the CDR3 is TGTGCCAGCAGCCTTCCCCCGGGACCAACCTACGAGCAGTACTTC. Its protein product is CASSLPPGPTYEQYF. J is TRBJ2-7 and V is TRBV11-3; either TRBD1 or TRBD2 may fit D (5 bases each). V was pared by 5 bases and J by 2 bases, with 16 bases between. This CDR3 region has 15 residues. The germline V gene encodes CDR1 SGHNT and CDR2 YENEEA.

The chain recombines TRBV20-1 with TRBJ2-1; no definite D call. The CDR3 has 14 residues. Germline CDR1 DFQATT, CDR2 SNEGSKA (reference sequence). Trimming shortened V by 2 bases and J by 4 bases, and 12 bases separated the two germline ends. The CDR3 DNA reads TGCAGTGCTAGACGTTCAGGATTATACAATGAGCAGTTCTTC. This codes for CSARRSGLYNEQFF.

This clonotype was seen a handful of times. J is TRBJ2-7 and V is TRBV6-2 or TRBV6-3; D unresolved. This CDR3 has 14 residues. The V gene's germline CDR1 is MNHEY and CDR2 SVGEGT. The ends were cut back, 3 bases at V and 2 bases at J, with 11 bases in the middle. The CDR3 DNA reads as TGTGCCAGCAGTTATCAGCGTAGTCCCTACGAGCAGTACTTC. This sequence encodes CASSYQRSPYEQYF.

In its sample, this clonotype was seen many times. V gene TRBV25-1 combines with J gene TRBJ2-3, with unresolved D. V was cut by 0 bases and J by 3 bases, with 7 bases left in between. From germline, CDR1 is MGHDK and CDR2 SYGVNS. This CDR3 has 14 amino acids. For the CDR3, the DNA is TGTGCCAGCAGTGAATACTCCCTTACAGATACGCAGTATTTT. The encoded protein is CASSEYSLTDTQYF.

The J gene is TRBJ2-3, the V gene TRBV7-9, with D possibly TRBD1 on 6 matching bases. Between the trimmed V and J ends, which lost 1 base and 3 bases, there was a span of 11 bases. The CDR3 consists of 15 residues. Germline V gives CDR1 SEHNR, CDR2 FQNEAQ (reference sequence). The CDR3 DNA reads as TGTGCCAGCAGCTTAGTAACCACAGGGACAGATACGCAGTATTTT. Its translation: CASSLVTTGTDTQYF.

The V call is TRBV9, the J call TRBJ2-3, with TRBD2 identical over 8 bases. Looked up from germline, CDR1 is SGDLS and CDR2 is YYNGEE. This CDR3 is built from 18 residues. J was trimmed by 5 bases and V by 0 bases; bases with no gene match: 14. The CDR3 sequence: CASSVEATSGWPQDTQYF. The CDR3 DNA is TGTGCCAGCAGCGTAGAAGCCACTAGCGGCTGGCCCCAAGATACGCAGTATTTT.

The V gene is TRBV7-2, the J gene TRBJ2-1; no clear D. Germline V gene data show CDR1 as SGHTA and CDR2 as FQGNSA. This CDR3 is 15 amino acids long. With 1 base removed from V and 5 bases from J, the gap between germline ends came to 12 bases. The CDR3 DNA reads as TGTGCCAGCAGCTTAGGAGGCCTCGGTCACAATGAGCAGTTCTTC. Translation gives CASSLGGLGHNEQFF.

The rearrangement uses TRBV20-1 and TRBJ1-6; 9 nucleotides match TRBD1. The CDR3 covers 15 residues. After removal of 3 bases from V and 10 bases from J, the junction contained 10 bases not matched to a gene. Per the germline V gene, CDR1 is DFQATT and CDR2 is SNEGSKA (reference sequence). CDR3 bases: TGCAGTGCTAGGCAATCGGGGACAGGGAGCTCACCCCTCCACTTT. Its protein is CSARQSGTGSSPLHF.

This clonotype was seen a handful of times. This chain joins TRBV9 and TRBJ2-3, with 10 bases that match TRBD2. The V segment lost 3 bases and the J segment 5 bases; nucleotides outside the gene matches: 6. Germline V gene sequence: CDR1 SGDLS, CDR2 YYNGEE. The CDR3 has 15 amino acids. In DNA, the CDR3 is TGTGCCAGCAGCGCAAGCGGGGGGGCCGAAGATACGCAGTATTTT. The encoded protein is CASSASGGAEDTQYF.